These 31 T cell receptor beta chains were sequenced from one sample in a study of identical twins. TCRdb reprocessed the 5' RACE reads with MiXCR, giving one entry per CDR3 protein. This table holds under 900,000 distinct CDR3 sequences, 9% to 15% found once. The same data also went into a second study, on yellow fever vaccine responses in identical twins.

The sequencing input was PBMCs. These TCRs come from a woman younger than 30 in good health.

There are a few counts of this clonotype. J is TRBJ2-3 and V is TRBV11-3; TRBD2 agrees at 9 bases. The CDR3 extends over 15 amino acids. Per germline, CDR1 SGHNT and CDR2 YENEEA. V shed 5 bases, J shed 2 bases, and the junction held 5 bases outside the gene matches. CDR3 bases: TGTGCCAGCAGCCGGGGCGGGAGGGCCACAGATACGCAGTATTTT. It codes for CASSRGGRATDTQYF.

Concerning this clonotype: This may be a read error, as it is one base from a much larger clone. The CDR3 reads CASSLTRNNEQFF. CDR3 coding DNA: TGTGCCAGCAGTTTAACGAGGAACAATGAGCAGTTCTTC. This chain connects TRBV12-3 or TRBV12-4 to TRBJ2-1; D is unclear. Trimming removed 2 bases from V and 5 bases from J, with 7 bases in between. The CDR3 length is 13 residues.

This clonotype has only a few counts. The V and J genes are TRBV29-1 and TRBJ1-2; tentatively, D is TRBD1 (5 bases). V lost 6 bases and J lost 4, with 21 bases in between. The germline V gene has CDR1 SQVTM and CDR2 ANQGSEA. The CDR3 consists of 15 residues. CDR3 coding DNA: TGCAGCGTCCCGGCGACAGCCAGGAGTGGCTATGGCTACACCTTC. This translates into CSVPATARSGYGYTF.

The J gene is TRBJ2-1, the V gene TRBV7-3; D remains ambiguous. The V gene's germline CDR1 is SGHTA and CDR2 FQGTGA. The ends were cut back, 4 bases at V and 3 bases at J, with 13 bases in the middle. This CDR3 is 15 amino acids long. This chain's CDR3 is CASSSGPVFYNEQFF. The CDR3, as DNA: TGTGCCAGCAGCTCCGGACCGGTCTTCTACAATGAGCAGTTCTTC.

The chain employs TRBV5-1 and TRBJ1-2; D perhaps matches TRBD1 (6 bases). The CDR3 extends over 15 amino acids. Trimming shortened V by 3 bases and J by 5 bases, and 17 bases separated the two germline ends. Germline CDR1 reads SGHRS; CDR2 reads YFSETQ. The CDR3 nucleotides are TGCGCCAGCAGCTACAACGGGACACCGCTTTATGGCTACACCTTC. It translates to CASSYNGTPLYGYTF.

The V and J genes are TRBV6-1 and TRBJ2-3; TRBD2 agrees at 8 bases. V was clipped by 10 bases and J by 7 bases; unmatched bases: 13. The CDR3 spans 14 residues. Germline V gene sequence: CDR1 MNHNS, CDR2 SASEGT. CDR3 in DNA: TGTGCCACCCGGGAGGGACTCCTCGGGAATACGCAGTATTTT. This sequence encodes CATREGLLGNTQYF.

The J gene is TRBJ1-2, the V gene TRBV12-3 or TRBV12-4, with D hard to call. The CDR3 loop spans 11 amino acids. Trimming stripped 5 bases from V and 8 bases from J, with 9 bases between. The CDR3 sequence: CASSNPGGYTF. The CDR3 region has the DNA TGTGCCAGCAGTAACCCCGGCGGCTACACCTTC.

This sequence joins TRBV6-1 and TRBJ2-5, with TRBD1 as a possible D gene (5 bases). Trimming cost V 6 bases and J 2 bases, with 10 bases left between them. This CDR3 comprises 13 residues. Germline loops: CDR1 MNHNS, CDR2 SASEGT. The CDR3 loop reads CASRVRQQETQYF. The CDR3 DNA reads TGTGCCAGCAGGGTTCGACAGCAAGAGACCCAGTACTTC.

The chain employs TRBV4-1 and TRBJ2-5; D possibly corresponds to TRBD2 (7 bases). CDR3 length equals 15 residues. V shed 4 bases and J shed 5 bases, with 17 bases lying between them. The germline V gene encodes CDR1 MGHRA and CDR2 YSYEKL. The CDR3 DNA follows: TGCGCCAGCAGCCCCCTAGGGGGGGGGCACGAGACCCAGTACTTC. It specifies CASSPLGGGHETQYF.

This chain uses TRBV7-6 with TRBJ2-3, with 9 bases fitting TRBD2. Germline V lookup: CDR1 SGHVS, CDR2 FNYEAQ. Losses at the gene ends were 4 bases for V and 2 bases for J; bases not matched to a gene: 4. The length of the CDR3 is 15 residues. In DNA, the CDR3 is TGTGCCAGCAGCTCGGGACTAGCTTTCACAGATACGCAGTATTTT. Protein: CASSSGLAFTDTQYF.

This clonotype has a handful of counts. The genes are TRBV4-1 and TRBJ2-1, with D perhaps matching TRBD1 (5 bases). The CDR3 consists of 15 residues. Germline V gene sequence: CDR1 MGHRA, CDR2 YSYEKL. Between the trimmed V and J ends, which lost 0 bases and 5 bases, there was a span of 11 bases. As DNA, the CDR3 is TGCGCCAGCAGCCAAGAGCAGGGCGTACACAATGAGCAGTTCTTC. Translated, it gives CASSQEQGVHNEQFF.

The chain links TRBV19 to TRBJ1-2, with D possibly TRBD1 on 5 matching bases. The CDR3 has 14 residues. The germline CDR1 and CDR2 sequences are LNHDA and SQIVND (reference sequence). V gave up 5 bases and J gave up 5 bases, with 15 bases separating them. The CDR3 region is CASSGRGTSYGYTF. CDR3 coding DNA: TGTGCCAGTAGTGGCCGGGGGACTTCATATGGCTACACCTTC.

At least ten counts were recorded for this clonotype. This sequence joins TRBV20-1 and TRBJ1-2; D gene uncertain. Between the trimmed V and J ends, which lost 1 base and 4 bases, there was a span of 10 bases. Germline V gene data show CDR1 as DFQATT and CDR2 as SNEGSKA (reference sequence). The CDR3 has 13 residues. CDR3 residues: CSARGPGGYGYTF. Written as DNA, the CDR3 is TGCAGTGCTAGAGGGCCCGGAGGCTATGGCTACACCTTC.

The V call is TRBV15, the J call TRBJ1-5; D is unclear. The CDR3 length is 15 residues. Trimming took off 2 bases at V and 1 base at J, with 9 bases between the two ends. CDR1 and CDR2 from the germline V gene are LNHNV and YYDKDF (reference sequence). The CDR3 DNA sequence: TGTGCCACCAGCAGACTGGTTTTGAGCAATCAGCCCCAGCATTTT. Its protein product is CATSRLVLSNQPQHF.

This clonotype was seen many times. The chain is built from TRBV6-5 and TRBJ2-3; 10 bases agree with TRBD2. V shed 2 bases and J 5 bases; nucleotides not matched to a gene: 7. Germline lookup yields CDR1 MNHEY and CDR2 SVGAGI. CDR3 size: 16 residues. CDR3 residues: CASSYTLAGDGDTQYF. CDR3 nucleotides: TGTGCCAGCAGTTACACGCTAGCGGGAGATGGAGATACGCAGTATTTT.

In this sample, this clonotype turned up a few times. The CDR3 DNA is TGTGCCAGCAGCTTGTTTCCCCCAGGGGCAGAAGGAGATACGCAGTATTTT. Protein: CASSLFPPGAEGDTQYF. The chain links TRBV5-5 to TRBJ2-3; possibly TRBD1 for D (6 bases). CDR1 and CDR2 from the germline V gene are SGHKS and YYEKEE (reference sequence). The length of the CDR3 is 17 residues. V lost 1 base to trimming and J lost 5 bases, with 20 bases between them.

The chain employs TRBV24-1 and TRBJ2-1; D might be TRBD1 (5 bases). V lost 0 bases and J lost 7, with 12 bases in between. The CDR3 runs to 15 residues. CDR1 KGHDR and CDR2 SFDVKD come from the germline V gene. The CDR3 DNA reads TGTGCCACCAGTGATTTGGGGGCGAGCGATAATGAGCAGTTCTTC. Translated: CATSDLGASDNEQFF.

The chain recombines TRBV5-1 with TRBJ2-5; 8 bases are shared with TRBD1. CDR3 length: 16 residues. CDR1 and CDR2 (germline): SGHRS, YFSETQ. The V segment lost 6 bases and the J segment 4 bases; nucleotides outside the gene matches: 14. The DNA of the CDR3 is TGCGCCAGCACTCGAGACAGGGGTTCTCTTGGAGAGACCCAGTACTTC. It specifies CASTRDRGSLGETQYF.

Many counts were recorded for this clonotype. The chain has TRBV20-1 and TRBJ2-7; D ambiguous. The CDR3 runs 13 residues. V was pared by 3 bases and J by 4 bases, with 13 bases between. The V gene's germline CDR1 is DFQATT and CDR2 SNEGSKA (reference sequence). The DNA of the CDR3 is TGCAGTGCTAGGAAGGCCTCCACGTACGAGCAGTACTTC. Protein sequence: CSARKASTYEQYF.

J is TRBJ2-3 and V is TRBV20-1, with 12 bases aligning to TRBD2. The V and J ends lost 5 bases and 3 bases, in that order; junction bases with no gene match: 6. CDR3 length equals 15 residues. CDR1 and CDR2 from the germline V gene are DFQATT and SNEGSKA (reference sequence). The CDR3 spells CSAWTSGELTDTQYF. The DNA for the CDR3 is TGCAGTGCTTGGACTAGCGGGGAGCTGACAGATACGCAGTATTTT.

CDR3 protein: CSATPGGQNEQYV. The CDR3 DNA reads TGCAGTGCTACCCCGGGGGGACAGAACGAGCAGTACGTC. The chain is built from TRBV20-1 and TRBJ2-7; D may correspond to TRBD1 or TRBD2 (7 bases each). Looked up from germline, CDR1 is DFQATT and CDR2 is SNEGSKA (reference sequence). V dropped 4 bases and J dropped 5 bases, with 15 bases sitting between them. The length of the CDR3 is 13 residues.

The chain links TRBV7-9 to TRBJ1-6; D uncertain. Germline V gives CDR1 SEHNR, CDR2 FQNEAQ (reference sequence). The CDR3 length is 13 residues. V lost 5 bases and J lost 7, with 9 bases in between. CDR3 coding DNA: TGTGCCAGCAGCCCCTCGGAGAATTCACCCCTCCACTTT. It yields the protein CASSPSENSPLHF.

The CDR3 sequence: CASSYLSPDRAGVSSGNTIYF. Written as DNA, the CDR3 is TGTGCCAGCAGTTACCTAAGCCCCGACAGGGCAGGGGTAAGCTCTGGAAACACCATATATTTT. This chain links TRBV6-2 or TRBV6-3 with TRBJ1-3; 7 bases align to TRBD1. This CDR3 is built from 21 residues. J was trimmed by 0 bases and V by 2 bases; bases with no gene match: 19. Germline CDR1 MNHEY, CDR2 SVGEGT.

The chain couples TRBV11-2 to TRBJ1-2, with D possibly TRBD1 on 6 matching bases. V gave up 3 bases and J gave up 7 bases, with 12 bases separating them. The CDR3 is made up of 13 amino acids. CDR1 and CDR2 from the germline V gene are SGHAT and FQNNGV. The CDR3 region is CASSFMRGGGYTF. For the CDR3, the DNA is TGTGCCAGCAGCTTTATGAGGGGGGGTGGCTACACCTTC.

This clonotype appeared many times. The CDR3 sequence is CASSERGPKTEAFF. The CDR3 region has the DNA TGCGCCAGCAGTGAGAGGGGGCCGAAGACTGAAGCTTTCTTT. The rearrangement uses TRBV10-1 and TRBJ1-1; 7 bases line up with TRBD1. CDR1 is WNHNN, CDR2 SYGVQD, per germline (reference sequence). The CDR3 consists of 14 residues. V dropped 2 bases and J dropped 5; count of bases not matched to a gene: 5.

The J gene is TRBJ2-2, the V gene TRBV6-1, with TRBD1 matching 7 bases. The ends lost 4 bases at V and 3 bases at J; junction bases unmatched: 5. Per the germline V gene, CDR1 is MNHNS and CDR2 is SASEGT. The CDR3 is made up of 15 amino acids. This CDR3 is CASSVPGTDTGELFF. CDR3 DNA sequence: TGTGCCAGCAGTGTACCCGGGACAGACACCGGGGAGCTGTTTTTT.

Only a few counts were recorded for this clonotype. Here the CDR3 DNA reads TGCGCCAGCAGCCAAGAAGGAGGCCGCTCCTACAATGAGCAGTTCTTC. Translating gives CASSQEGGRSYNEQFF. J is TRBJ2-1 and V is TRBV4-1, with a tentative D call TRBD2 (5 bases). The CDR3 contains 16 residues. The V gene lost 0 bases and the J gene lost 0 bases, with 9 bases spanning the gap. The germline V gene has CDR1 MGHRA and CDR2 YSYEKL.

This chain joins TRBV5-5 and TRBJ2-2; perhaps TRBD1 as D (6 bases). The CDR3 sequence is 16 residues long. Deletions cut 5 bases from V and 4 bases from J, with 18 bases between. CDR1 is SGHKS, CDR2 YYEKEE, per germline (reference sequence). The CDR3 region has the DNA TGTGCCAGCAGAACTTCCGGGACACCATTCACCGGGGAGCTGTTTTTT. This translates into CASRTSGTPFTGELFF.

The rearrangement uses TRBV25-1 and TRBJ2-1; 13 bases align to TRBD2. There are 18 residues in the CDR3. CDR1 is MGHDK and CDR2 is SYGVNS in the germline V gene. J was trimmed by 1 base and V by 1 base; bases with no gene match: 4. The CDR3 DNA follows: TGTGCCAGCAGTGAATGGAGGACTAGCGGGAGTTCCTACAATGAGCAGTTCTTC. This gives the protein CASSEWRTSGSSYNEQFF. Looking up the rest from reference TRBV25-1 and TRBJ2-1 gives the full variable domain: EADIYQTPRYLVIGTGKKITLECSQTMGHDKMYWYQQDPGMELHLIHYSYGVNSTEKGDLSSESTVSRIRTEHFPLTLESARPSHTSQYLCASSEWRTSGSSYNEQFFGPGTRLTVL.

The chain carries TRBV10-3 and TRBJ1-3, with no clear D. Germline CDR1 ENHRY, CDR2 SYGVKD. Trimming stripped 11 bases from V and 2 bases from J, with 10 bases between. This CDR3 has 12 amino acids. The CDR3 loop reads CAAGRTGNTIYF. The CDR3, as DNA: TGTGCCGCTGGGCGGACTGGAAACACCATATATTTT.

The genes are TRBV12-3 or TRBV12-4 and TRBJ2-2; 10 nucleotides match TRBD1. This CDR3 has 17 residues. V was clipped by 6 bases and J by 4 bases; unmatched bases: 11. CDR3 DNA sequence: TGTGCCAGCAGGTTTGCCAGGACAGGGGGGAGCACCGGGGAGCTGTTTTTT. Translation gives CASRFARTGGSTGELFF.